This passage covers 5 T cell receptor beta chains from one sample sequenced in a study of cytomegalovirus exposure and HLA in healthy donors. PCR employed 60 Vbeta and 13 Jbeta primers. The assay was immunoSEQ multiplex PCR, and TCRdb's table has in-frame clones only and misses some. Of over 75,000 clones listed, 75% to 80% were seen once; the top ten hold roughly 6%. Sequencing used PBMCs. The receptors come from a female donor in good health and CMV-seronegative.

The genes are TRBV19 and TRBJ2-1, with 8 bases that match TRBD1. This CDR3 is built from 15 residues. The V gene's germline CDR1 is LNHDA and CDR2 SQIVND (reference sequence). With V trimmed by 7 bases and J by 4 bases, 9 bases remained unmatched. CDR3 loop: CASNAGQVPYNEQFF. As DNA, the CDR3 is TGTGCCAGTAATGCGGGACAGGTCCCTTACAATGAGCAGTTCTTC.

The chain carries TRBV7-6 and TRBJ2-7; weak D call: TRBD1 (6 bases). V was trimmed by 1 base and J by 5 bases, leaving 15 bases between them. CDR1 and CDR2 (germline): SGHVS, FNYEAQ. This CDR3 region has 15 residues. This CDR3 reads CASSLVGGWRDEQYF. CDR3 DNA: TGTGCCAGCAGCTTAGTAGGGGGTTGGCGGGACGAGCAGTACTTC.

The V call is TRBV7-2, the J call TRBJ2-5; D perhaps matches TRBD2 (6 bases). Between the trimmed V and J ends, which lost 6 bases and 5 bases, there was a span of 25 bases. There are 17 residues in the CDR3. Germline lookup yields CDR1 SGHTA and CDR2 FQGNSA. Written as DNA, the CDR3 is TGTGCCAGCAGATCCATAGGAGGGCGTTATGCGGAGGAGACCCAGTACTTC. Amino acids: CASRSIGGRYAEETQYF.

This chain links TRBV19 with TRBJ1-1; no reliable D call. Germline CDR1 is LNHDA and CDR2 is SQIVND (reference sequence). The CDR3 has 16 amino acids. Trimming removed 4 bases at V and 5 bases at J, with 20 bases between. The CDR3 nucleotides are TGTGCCAGTAGTACAATTAGGCTGACTGAGGATACTGAAGCTTTCTTT. It specifies CASSTIRLTEDTEAFF.

The chain uses TRBV11-3 and TRBJ2-1; D might be TRBD2 (6 bases). Trimming cost V 0 bases and J 0 bases, with 15 bases left between them. Germline V gene data show CDR1 as SGHNT and CDR2 as YENEEA. This CDR3 region has 18 residues. The CDR3 DNA is TGTGCCAGCAGCTTAGATAAAGGTAGCGGCAGCTCCTACAATGAGCAGTTCTTC. Protein sequence: CASSLDKGSGSSYNEQFF.